These 15 T cell receptor beta chains were sequenced from one sample in a study of T cell repertoires in cytomegalovirus infection. TCRdb re-derived calls from the reads in MiXCR, one entry per CDR3 protein. The sample holds more than 650,000 distinct CDR3 sequences, 35% to 45% seen once. What was sequenced was PBMCs. All receptors come from a human donor in good health (CMV status not recorded). Some clones in this sample may be carry-over from other donors' samples.

The V gene is TRBV27, the J gene TRBJ2-7; possible D gene TRBD1, 6 bases. Trimming shortened V by 3 bases and J by 4 bases, and 13 bases separated the two germline ends. The V gene's germline CDR1 is MNHEY and CDR2 SMNVEV (reference sequence). The CDR3 runs to 14 residues. The DNA for the CDR3 is TGTGCCAGCAGTTTTGGCAGGGGTGAATACGAGCAGTACTTC. It is translated as CASSFGRGEYEQYF.

A few counts support this clonotype. The genes are TRBV28 and TRBJ1-5; the D gene is possibly TRBD1 (5 bases). Trimming cost V 4 bases and J 1 base, with 14 bases left between them. This CDR3 has 16 amino acids. Germline-derived CDR1 and CDR2 are MDHEN and SYDVKM. For the CDR3, the DNA is TGTGCCAGCAGTTGGGGGAAGAGAGGGAGCAATCAGCCCCAGCATTTT. This translates into CASSWGKRGSNQPQHF.

CDR3 nucleotide sequence: TGTGCCAGCAGCTCGGACAGGGAAGTGTACAATGAGCAGTTCTTC. Protein sequence: CASSSDREVYNEQFF. The V call is TRBV11-1, the J call TRBJ2-1; 8 bases fit TRBD1. Germline-derived CDR1 and CDR2 are SGHAT and FQDESV (reference sequence). V was pared by 4 bases and J by 4 bases, with 6 bases of the junction left unmatched. The CDR3 loop spans 15 amino acids. Looking up the rest from reference TRBV11-1 and TRBJ2-1 gives the full variable domain: EAEVAQSPRYKITEKSQAVAFWCDPISGHATLYWYRQILGQGPELLVQFQDESVVDDSQLPKDRFSAERLKGVDSTLKIQPAELGDSAMYLCASSSDREVYNEQFFGPGTRLTVL.

The DNA of the CDR3 is TGCGCCAGCAGCTCCGGGGACAGGGGCGAGCAGTACTTC. Translation: CASSSGDRGEQYF. The chain carries TRBV5-1 and TRBJ2-7; 10 bases map to TRBD1. The V segment lost 3 bases and the J segment 6 bases; nucleotides outside the gene matches: 3. Germline V gene data show CDR1 as SGHRS and CDR2 as YFSETQ. The CDR3 spans 13 residues.

There are many counts of this clonotype. The V and J genes are TRBV7-9 and TRBJ1-1; D unresolved. V lost 0 bases, J lost 4 bases, and 12 bases lay in between. This CDR3 is built from 15 residues. Germline CDR1 and CDR2: SEHNR and FQNEAQ (reference sequence). The CDR3 region is CASSLAGGLGTEAFF. The CDR3 DNA sequence: TGTGCCAGCAGCTTAGCGGGAGGGCTGGGCACTGAAGCTTTCTTT.

This chain joins TRBV7-9 and TRBJ2-7; either TRBD1 or TRBD2 may fit D (5 bases each). The germline V gene has CDR1 SEHNR and CDR2 FQNEAQ (reference sequence). The length of the CDR3 is 11 residues. V lost 1 base to trimming and J lost 12 bases, with 10 bases between them. CDR3 loop: CASSLVGDRYF. In nucleotides, the CDR3 is TGTGCCAGCAGCTTAGTGGGGGATAGGTACTTC.

This clonotype was observed a few times. The V call is TRBV7-2, the J call TRBJ2-7; 9 nucleotides match TRBD2. CDR3 length: 16 amino acids. Germline CDR1 and CDR2: SGHTA and FQGNSA. The trim removed 3 bases at V and 5 bases at J, leaving 11 bases unmatched. This chain's CDR3 is CASSFESGRSGNEQYF. The CDR3 nucleotides read TGTGCCAGCAGCTTCGAAAGCGGGAGGTCAGGAAACGAGCAGTACTTC.

V and J are TRBV9 and TRBJ2-7, with D perhaps assigned TRBD1 or TRBD2 (5 bases each). The germline V gene has CDR1 SGDLS and CDR2 YYNGEE. Trimming left V 3 bases short and J 3 bases short, with 13 bases between. The length of the CDR3 is 14 residues. The CDR3 bases are TGTGCCAGCAGCGCCCAGGTGGGGGACTACGAGCAGTACTTC. Amino acid sequence: CASSAQVGDYEQYF.

This clonotype was seen ten or more times. This chain joins TRBV7-8 and TRBJ1-1, with D tentatively TRBD1 (5 bases). V dropped 5 bases and J dropped 8 bases, with 15 bases sitting between them. From germline, CDR1 is SGHVS and CDR2 FQNEAQ. This CDR3 is 13 amino acids long. CDR3 sequence: CASSVLGAGEAFF. The CDR3, as DNA: TGTGCCAGCAGCGTCCTAGGGGCGGGCGAAGCTTTCTTT. The full variable domain, in which reference TRBV7-8 and TRBJ1-1 provide the parts outside the CDR3, is GAGVSQSPRYKVAKRGQDVALRCDPISGHVSLFWYQQALGQGPEFLTYFQNEAQLDKSGLPSDRFFAERPEGSVSTLKIQRTQQEDSAVYLCASSVLGAGEAFFGQGTRLTVV.

There are many counts of this clonotype. J is TRBJ2-3 and V is TRBV12-3 or TRBV12-4, with 12 bases identical to TRBD2. Losses at the gene ends were 5 bases for V and 2 bases for J; bases not matched to a gene: 5. The CDR3 is 16 amino acids. CDR3 loop: CASSLGLAGYTDTQYF. CDR3 bases: TGTGCCAGCAGTCTAGGACTAGCGGGATACACAGATACGCAGTATTTT.

V is TRBV27 and J is TRBJ1-1; the D gene is possibly TRBD1 (6 bases). The CDR3 has 15 amino acids. Between the trimmed V and J ends, which lost 6 bases and 5 bases, there was a span of 19 bases. Germline V gene data show CDR1 as MNHEY and CDR2 as SMNVEV (reference sequence). The CDR3 protein is CASRPSADSRTEAFF. CDR3 DNA: TGTGCCAGCAGGCCCTCCGCGGACAGTAGAACTGAAGCTTTCTTT.

This rearrangement joins TRBV5-1 to TRBJ1-1; D is unclear. Germline CDR1 is SGHRS and CDR2 is YFSETQ. V was trimmed by 0 bases and J by 1 base, leaving 7 bases between them. The CDR3 is 14 amino acids. The CDR3: CASSLGKANTEAFF. CDR3 DNA: TGCGCCAGCAGCTTGGGAAAGGCGAACACTGAAGCTTTCTTT. The full variable domain, its missing parts supplied by reference TRBV5-1 and TRBJ1-1, is KAGVTQTPRYLIKTRGQQVTLSCSPISGHRSVSWYQQTPGQGLQFLFEYFSETQRNKGNFPGRFSGRQFSNSRSEMNVSTLELGDSALYLCASSLGKANTEAFFGQGTRLTVV.

The chain is built from TRBV7-2 and TRBJ2-2; 7 bases are a match to TRBD1. Per germline, CDR1 SGHTA and CDR2 FQGNSA. V was clipped by 5 bases and J by 3 bases; unmatched bases: 12. This CDR3 region has 17 residues. The CDR3 region has the DNA TGTGCCAGCAGCCGGTCGAGGGGGCTGAGTTACACCGGGGAGCTGTTTTTT. Amino acid sequence: CASSRSRGLSYTGELFF.

The chain is built from TRBV6-6 and TRBJ2-5; D perhaps matches TRBD1 (5 bases). Trimming pared 11 bases from V and 3 bases from J, leaving 22 bases between. The CDR3 loop spans 15 amino acids. The germline CDR1 and CDR2 sequences are MNHNY and SVGAGI (reference sequence). CDR3 amino acids: CACTQAGIFKETQYF. CDR3 nucleotide sequence: TGTGCCTGTACTCAGGCAGGGATCTTTAAAGAGACCCAGTACTTC.

This clonotype was seen a handful of times. This chain joins TRBV11-2 and TRBJ1-1; D unclear. The CDR3 spans 11 residues. Germline CDR1 reads SGHAT; CDR2 reads FQNNGV. V was cut by 3 bases and J by 7 bases, with 6 bases left in between. The CDR3 DNA is TGTGCCAGCAGCTTTCGAGTTGAAGCTTTCTTT. Protein product: CASSFRVEAFF.